This T cell receptor (beta chain) comes out of a study of Tregs in tolerant kidney transplant recipients. Method: immunoSEQ multiplex PCR; TCRdb's copy keeps in-frame clones and lacks some. The data show about 110,000 clones, nearly 90% seen once. Trimming shortened V by 0 bases and J by 1 base, and 10 bases separated the two germline ends. Germline values: CDR1 GTSNPN, CDR2 SVGIG (reference sequence). CDR3 length equals 15 residues. This sequence was found in a human donor who received a combined kidney and bone marrow transplant. V and J are TRBV30 and TRBJ1-3, with D perhaps TRBD1 (6 bases). Sequencing was performed on CD4+ T cells from blood, taken before the transplant. For the CDR3, the DNA is TGTGCCTGGAGTGTACAGGGAGCGTCTGGAAACACCATATATTTT. It encodes CAWSVQGASGNTIYF.